The next 11 T cell receptor beta chains were all read from a single sample in a study of tumor and adjacent non-tumor tissue in lung cancer. This sample's RNA came from whole unsorted tissue. The library came from three nested PCR rounds adapted from ARM-PCR protocols. One entry per CDR3 protein, called by TCRdb with MiXCR from the multiplex PCR reads. The table has about 93,000 distinct CDR3 sequences, 65% to 75% seen once; the top ten hold around 17%. The source material was lung tumor tissue. The source of these receptors is a man aged 60 to 69 with non-small cell lung cancer.

About this clonotype itself: Being one base from a much bigger clone, this may be a read error. The rearrangement joins TRBV13 to TRBJ1-3; no definite D call. The CDR3 sequence is 15 residues long. V was cut by 1 base and J by 2 bases, with 9 bases left in between. Per the germline V gene, CDR1 is PRHDT and CDR2 is FYEKMQ (reference sequence). CDR3 in DNA: TGTGCCAGCAGCTTAGTGGGTCGTACTGGAAACACCATATATTTT. This sequence encodes CASSLVGRTGNTIYF.

Regarding this clonotype: A junction end diverges from the germline sequence, so it may reflect a read error. The gene calls are TRBV30 and TRBJ2-1; possible D gene TRBD2, 5 bases. The CDR3 has 13 residues. Germline CDR1 is GTSNPN and CDR2 is SVGIG (reference sequence). The CDR3 DNA follows: TGTGCCTGGGCTAGGGCGAGGGCCAATGAGCAGTTTTTC. It translates to CAWARARANEQFF. Supplemented by reference TRBV30 and TRBJ2-1, the full variable domain reads SQTIHQWPATLVQPVGSPLSLECTVEGTSNPNLYWYRQAAGRGLQLLFYSVGIGQISSEVPQNLSASRPQDRQFILSSKKLLLSDSGFYLCAWARARANEQFFGPGTRLTVL.

Turning to this clonotype: Germline and junction disagree at one end, which may indicate a read error. CDR3 sequence: CSVETPVNNDQFF. The CDR3 DNA follows: TGCAGCGTTGAAACGCCCGTTAATAATGATCAGTTCTTC. The chain joins TRBV29-1 to TRBJ2-1, with D unresolved. The CDR3 is made up of 13 amino acids. Germline CDR1 SQVTM, CDR2 ANQGSEA.

Comment on this clonotype: This clone may be a read error of a much larger clone one base away. J is TRBJ2-5 and V is TRBV20-1; perhaps TRBD1 as D (6 bases). This CDR3 is built from 11 residues. Germline V gene data show CDR1 as DFQATT and CDR2 as SNEGSKA (reference sequence). V dropped 7 bases and J dropped 5 bases, with 11 bases sitting between them. The CDR3 spells CSVDRGETQYF. In DNA, the CDR3 is TGCAGTGTTGATAGGGGGGAGACCCAGTACTTC.

Regarding this clonotype: A read error is possible here, since a much larger clone lies one base away. The V and J genes are TRBV6-2 or TRBV6-3 and TRBJ1-5; 7 bases line up with TRBD1. Germline V lookup: CDR1 MNHEY, CDR2 SVGEGT. This CDR3 comprises 15 residues. CDR3 protein: CASGRRAGGNQPQQF. The DNA for the CDR3 is TGTGCCAGCGGCCGTCGAGCAGGGGGTAATCAGCCCCAGCAGTTT.

The chain couples TRBV12-3 or TRBV12-4 to TRBJ1-4; D remains ambiguous. CDR3 length: 13 residues. Trimming stripped 1 base from V and 9 bases from J, with 9 bases between. The CDR3 nucleotides read TGTGCCAGCAGTTTAGGGGGTTTGCAAAAACTGTTTTTT. Protein product: CASSLGGLQKLFF.

As regards this clonotype: This may stem from a read error, because a much larger clone lies one nucleotide away. V gene TRBV30 combines with J gene TRBJ2-1, with D possibly TRBD2 on 5 matching bases. Trimming stripped 4 bases from V and 1 base from J, with 8 bases between. The CDR3 loop spans 13 amino acids. Germline values: CDR1 GTSNPN, CDR2 SVGIG (reference sequence). The CDR3 sequence: CAWTSGSYNEQFF. In DNA form, the CDR3 reads TGTGCCTGGACTTCGGGGTCCTACAATGAGCAGTTCTTC.

The rearrangement joins TRBV6-6 to TRBJ1-6; D remains unclear. CDR3 length: 15 residues. Germline-derived CDR1 and CDR2 are MNHNY and SVGAGI (reference sequence). Trimming cost V 7 bases and J 11 bases, with 21 bases left between them. The CDR3 bases are TGTGCCAGCACTCATCCCGACCCGGCGAGGGCACCCCTCCACTTT. It codes for CASTHPDPARAPLHF.

With regard to this clonotype: An end of the junction differs from the germline gene, which may be a read error. Here the CDR3 reads CATSQDARGIGKLFF. The CDR3 nucleotides read TGCGCCACCAGCCAAGACGCTCGAGGGATCGGGAAGCTGTTTTTT. V and J are TRBV4-3 and TRBJ2-2, with a tentative D call TRBD2 (5 bases). The CDR3 has 15 amino acids. The V gene's germline CDR1 is LGHNA and CDR2 YSLEER.

About this clonotype: Its ends do not fully match the called genes, so a read error is possible. This chain connects TRBV28 to TRBJ1-5; TRBD1 aligns across 7 bases. CDR3 length equals 17 residues. Germline V gene lookup returns CDR1 MDHEN and CDR2 SYDVKM. The CDR3 nucleotides are TGTGCCAGCAGCCCTATCTCCGAACAGGGGAGCATTCAGCCCCAGCATTTT. It is translated as CASSPISEQGSIQPQHF.

On this clonotype itself: The junction shows a germline mismatch at one end, possibly a read error. V is TRBV6-6 and J is TRBJ2-3; D is uncertain. CDR1 is MNHNY, CDR2 SVGAGI, per germline (reference sequence). The CDR3 covers 14 residues. This CDR3 is CAGSSPLSTDTQYF. Here the CDR3 DNA reads TGTGCCGGCAGCTCCCCCCTGAGCACAGATACGCAGTATTTT.